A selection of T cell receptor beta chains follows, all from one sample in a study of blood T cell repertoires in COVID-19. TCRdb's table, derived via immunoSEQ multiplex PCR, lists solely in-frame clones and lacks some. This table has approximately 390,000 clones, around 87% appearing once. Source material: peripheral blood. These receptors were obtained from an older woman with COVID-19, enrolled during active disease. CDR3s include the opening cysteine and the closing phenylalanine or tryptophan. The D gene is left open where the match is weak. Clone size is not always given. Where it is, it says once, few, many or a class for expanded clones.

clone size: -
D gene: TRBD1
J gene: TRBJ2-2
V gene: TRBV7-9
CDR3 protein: CATPPGTANTGELFF
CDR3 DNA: TGTGCCACTCCACCCGGGACAGCAAACACCGGGGAGCTGTTTTTT

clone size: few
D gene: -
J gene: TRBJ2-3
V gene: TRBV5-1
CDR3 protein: CASKVAGGATDTQYF
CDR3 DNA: TGCGCCAGCAAAGTGGCAGGAGGGGCCACAGATACGCAGTATTTT

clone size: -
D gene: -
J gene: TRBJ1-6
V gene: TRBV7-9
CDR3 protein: CASSLDQGLSSPLHF
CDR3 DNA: TGTGCCAGCAGCTTAGATCAGGGGCTAAGTTCACCCCTCCACTTT

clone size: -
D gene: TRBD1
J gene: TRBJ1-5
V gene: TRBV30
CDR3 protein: CAWSAGTGRMAQHF
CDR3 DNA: TGTGCCTGGAGTGCAGGGACAGGACGTATGGCCCAGCATTTT

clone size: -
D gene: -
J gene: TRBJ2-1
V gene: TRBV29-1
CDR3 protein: CSVRPLAGVSSYNEQFF
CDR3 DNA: TGCAGCGTTCGCCCGCTTGCAGGGGTCAGCTCCTACAATGAGCAGTTCTTC

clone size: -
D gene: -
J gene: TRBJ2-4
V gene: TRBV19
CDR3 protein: CASRDGVAKNIQYF
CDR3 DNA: TGTGCCAGTAGGGACGGGGTAGCCAAAAACATTCAGTACTTC

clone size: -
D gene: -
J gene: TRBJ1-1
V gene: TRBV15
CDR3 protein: CATSRVRTALEAFF
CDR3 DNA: TGTGCCACCAGCAGAGTAAGGACAGCCCTTGAAGCTTTCTTT

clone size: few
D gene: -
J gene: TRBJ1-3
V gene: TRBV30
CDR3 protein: CAWSGRRTWNTIYF
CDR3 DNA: TGTGCCTGGAGTGGGAGAAGGACATGGAACACCATATATTTT

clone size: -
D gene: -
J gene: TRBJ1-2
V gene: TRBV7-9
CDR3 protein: CASILHGGYTF
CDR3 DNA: TGTGCCAGCATCCTTCACGGGGGCTACACCTTC

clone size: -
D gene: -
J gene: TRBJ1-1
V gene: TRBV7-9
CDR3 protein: CASTSTAPGGLKEAFF
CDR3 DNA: TGTGCCAGCACCTCGACAGCCCCGGGGGGACTGAAGGAAGCTTTCTTT

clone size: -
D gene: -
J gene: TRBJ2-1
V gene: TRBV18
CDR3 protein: CASSPSFGGSEQFF
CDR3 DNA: TGTGCCAGCTCACCAAGTTTCGGGGGTAGTGAGCAGTTCTTC

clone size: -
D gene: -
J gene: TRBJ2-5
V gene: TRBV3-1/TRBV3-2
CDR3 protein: CASSQAPSAEWTQYF
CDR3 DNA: TGTGCCAGCAGCCAAGCCCCCAGCGCGGAGTGGACCCAGTACTTC

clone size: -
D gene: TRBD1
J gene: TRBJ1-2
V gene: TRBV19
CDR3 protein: CASSIRDRGSYTF
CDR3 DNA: TGTGCCAGTAGTATTCGGGACAGGGGTAGCTACACCTTC

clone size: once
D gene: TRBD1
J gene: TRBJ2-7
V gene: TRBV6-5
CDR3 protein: CASSRPGQGIHEQYF
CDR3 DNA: TGTGCCAGCAGTCGACCGGGACAGGGAATCCACGAGCAGTACTTC

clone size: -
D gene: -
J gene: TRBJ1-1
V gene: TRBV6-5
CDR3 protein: CASRSGHFEAFF
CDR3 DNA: TGTGCCAGCAGGTCAGGACACTTTGAAGCTTTCTTT

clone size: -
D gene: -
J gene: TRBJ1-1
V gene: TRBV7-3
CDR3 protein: CASSRGAATTEAFF
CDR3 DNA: TGTGCCAGCAGCCGTGGGGCGGCGACCACTGAAGCTTTCTTT

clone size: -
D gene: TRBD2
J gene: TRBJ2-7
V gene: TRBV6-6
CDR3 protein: CASSYRDYYEQYF
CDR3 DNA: TGTGCCAGCAGTTACAGGGACTATTACGAGCAGTACTTC

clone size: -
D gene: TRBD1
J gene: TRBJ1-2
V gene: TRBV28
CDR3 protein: CASYATDRYYGYTF
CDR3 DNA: TGTGCCAGCTATGCCACGGACAGGTACTATGGCTACACCTTC

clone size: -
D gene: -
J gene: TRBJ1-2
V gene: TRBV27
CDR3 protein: CASSFEGVDYTF
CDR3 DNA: TGTGCCAGCAGTTTTGAGGGTGTTGACTACACCTTC

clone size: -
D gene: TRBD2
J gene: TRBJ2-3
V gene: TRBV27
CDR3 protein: CASSFSALAGGYTDTQYF
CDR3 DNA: TGTGCCAGCAGTTTCAGTGCGCTAGCGGGGGGATACACAGATACGCAGTATTTT

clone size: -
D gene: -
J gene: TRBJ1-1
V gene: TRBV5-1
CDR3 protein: CASSLDRANTEAFF
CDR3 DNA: TGCGCCAGCAGCTTGGACAGAGCGAACACTGAAGCTTTCTTT

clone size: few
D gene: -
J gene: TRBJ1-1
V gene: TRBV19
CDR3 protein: CASSKTGRMETEAFF
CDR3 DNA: TGTGCCAGTAGTAAGACAGGTCGGATGGAGACTGAAGCTTTCTTT

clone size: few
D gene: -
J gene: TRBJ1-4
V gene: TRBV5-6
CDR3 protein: CASSLRATNEKLFF
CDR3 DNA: TGTGCCAGCAGCTTGCGGGCAACTAATGAAAAACTGTTTTTT

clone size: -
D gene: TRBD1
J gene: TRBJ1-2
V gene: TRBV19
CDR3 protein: CASSPPGQGANYGYTF
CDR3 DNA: TGTGCCAGTAGTCCCCCGGGACAGGGGGCTAACTATGGCTACACCTTC

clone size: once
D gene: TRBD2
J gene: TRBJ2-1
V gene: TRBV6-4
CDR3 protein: CASSDGAGGNNEQFF
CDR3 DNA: TGTGCCAGCAGTGACGGGGCGGGGGGAAACAATGAGCAGTTCTTC

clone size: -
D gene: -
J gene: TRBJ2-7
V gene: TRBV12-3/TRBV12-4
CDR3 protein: CASRLSTVYEQYF
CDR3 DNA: TGTGCCAGCAGATTATCGACAGTCTACGAGCAGTACTTC

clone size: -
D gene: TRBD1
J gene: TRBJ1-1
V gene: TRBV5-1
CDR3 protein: CASSVQGGSTEAFF
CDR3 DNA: TGCGCCAGCAGTGTGCAGGGGGGCTCCACTGAAGCTTTCTTT

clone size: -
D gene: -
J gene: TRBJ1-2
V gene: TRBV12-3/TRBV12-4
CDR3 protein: CASSLGGDGYTF
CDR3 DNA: TGTGCCAGCAGTCTAGGGGGGGATGGCTACACCTTC

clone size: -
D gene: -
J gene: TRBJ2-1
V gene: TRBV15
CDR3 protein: CATSRDMSNEQFF
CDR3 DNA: TGTGCCACCAGCAGAGATATGAGCAATGAGCAGTTCTTC

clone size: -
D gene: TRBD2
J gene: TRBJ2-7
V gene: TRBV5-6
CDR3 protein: CASSLTEAGASYEQYF
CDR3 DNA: TGTGCCAGCAGCTTGACTGAAGCGGGGGCCTCCTACGAGCAGTACTTC

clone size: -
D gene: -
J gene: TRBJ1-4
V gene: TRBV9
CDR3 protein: CASSVAGGGAGRGNEKLFF
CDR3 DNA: TGTGCCAGCAGCGTAGCTGGAGGAGGGGCAGGGAGGGGTAATGAAAAACTGTTTTTT

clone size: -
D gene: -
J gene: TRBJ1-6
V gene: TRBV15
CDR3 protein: CATSREGGAGHSPLHF
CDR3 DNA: TGTGCCACCAGCAGAGAGGGAGGGGCAGGGCATTCACCCCTCCACTTT

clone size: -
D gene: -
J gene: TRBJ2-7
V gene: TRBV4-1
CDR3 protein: CASSQPGRLYEQYF
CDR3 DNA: TGCGCCAGCAGCCAACCCGGCAGGCTTTACGAGCAGTACTTC

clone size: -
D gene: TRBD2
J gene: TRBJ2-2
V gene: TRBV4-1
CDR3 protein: CASSLGTSGNTGELFF
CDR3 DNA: TGCGCCAGCAGCCTCGGGACTAGCGGGAACACCGGGGAGCTGTTTTTT

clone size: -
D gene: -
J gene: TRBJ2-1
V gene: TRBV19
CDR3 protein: CASSFLGGAYNEQFF
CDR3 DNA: TGTGCCAGTAGTTTCTTGGGGGGGGCGTACAATGAGCAGTTCTTC

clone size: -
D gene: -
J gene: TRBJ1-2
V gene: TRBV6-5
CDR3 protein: CASFQDYGYTF
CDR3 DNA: TGTGCCAGCTTCCAGGACTATGGCTACACCTTC

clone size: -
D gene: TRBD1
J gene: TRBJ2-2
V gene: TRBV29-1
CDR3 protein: CSYSQGPTGELFF
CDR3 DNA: TGCAGCTACTCACAGGGGCCCACCGGGGAGCTGTTTTTT

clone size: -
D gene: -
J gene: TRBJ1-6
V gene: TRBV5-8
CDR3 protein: CASSLGRVDNSPLHF
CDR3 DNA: TGTGCCAGCAGCTTGGGGAGGGTTGATAATTCACCCCTCCACTTT

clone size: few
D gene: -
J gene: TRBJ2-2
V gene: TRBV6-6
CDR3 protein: CASSYGGTGELFF
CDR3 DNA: TGTGCCAGCAGTTACGGGGGGACCGGGGAGCTGTTTTTT

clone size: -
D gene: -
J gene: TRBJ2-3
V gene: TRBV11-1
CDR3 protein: CASSLVGGGTDTQYF
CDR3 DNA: TGTGCCAGCAGCTTAGTCGGAGGGGGCACAGATACGCAGTATTTT

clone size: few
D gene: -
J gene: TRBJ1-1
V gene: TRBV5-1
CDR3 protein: CASSFNFGLGAEAFF
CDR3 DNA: TGCGCCAGCAGCTTTAACTTTGGCCTCGGAGCTGAAGCTTTCTTT

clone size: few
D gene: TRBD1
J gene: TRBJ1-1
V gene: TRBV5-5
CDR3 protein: CASSRQGASEAFF
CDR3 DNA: TGTGCCAGCAGCAGACAGGGGGCTAGTGAAGCTTTCTTT

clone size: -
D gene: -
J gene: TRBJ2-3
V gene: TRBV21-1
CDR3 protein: CASSLYTGGRTDTQYF
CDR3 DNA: TGTGCCAGCAGCCTCTATACAGGGGGCCGCACAGATACGCAGTATTTT

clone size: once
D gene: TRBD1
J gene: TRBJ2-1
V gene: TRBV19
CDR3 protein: CASTLDRYMFF
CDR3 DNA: TGTGCCAGTACCCTGGACAGGTATATGTTCTTC

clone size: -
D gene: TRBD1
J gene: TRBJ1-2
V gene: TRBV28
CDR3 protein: CASTPGTGGIYGYTF
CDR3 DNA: TGTGCCAGCACCCCAGGGACAGGGGGCATCTATGGCTACACCTTC

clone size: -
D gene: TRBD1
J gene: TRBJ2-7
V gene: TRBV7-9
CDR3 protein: CASSSGTGGSEQYF
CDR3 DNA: TGTGCCAGCAGCTCGGGGACAGGGGGCAGCGAGCAGTACTTC

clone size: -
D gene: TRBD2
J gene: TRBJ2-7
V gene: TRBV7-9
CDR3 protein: CASSLSSGGNEQYF
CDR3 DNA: TGTGCCAGCAGCTTATCCAGCGGGGGTAACGAGCAGTACTTC

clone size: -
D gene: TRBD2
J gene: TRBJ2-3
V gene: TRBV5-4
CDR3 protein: CASSLRAGTDTQYF
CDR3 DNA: TGTGCCAGCAGCCTTAGAGCGGGGACAGATACGCAGTATTTT

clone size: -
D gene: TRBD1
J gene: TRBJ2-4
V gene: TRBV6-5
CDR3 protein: CASRRTGDPANIQYF
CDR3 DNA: TGTGCCAGCAGGCGGACAGGTGACCCGGCAAACATTCAGTACTTC